Below, one T cell receptor beta chain is given with its context. This clone was recorded once. Its antigen has not been determined. Base qualities are not at hand, and no much larger clone is one base apart. Spanning cysteine to phenylalanine, the CDR3 consists of 17 amino acids. The entry retains the CDR3 DNA only, 51 bases that are in frame from base 1. Trimming takes 5 bases off V and 0 bases off J; junction bases not matched to a gene: 9. The germline V gene (reference sequence) gives CDR1 as LNHDA and CDR2 as SQIVND. This record comes from a study of blood T cell repertoires in COVID-19 (dated by TCRdb to 2018 to 2021). Turning to the overall study: Collaborator samples came from the United States, Italy and Spain and covered acute and convalescent phases of COVID-19. A freely available public database, intended as a resource for researchers studying the immune response to SARS-CoV-2, is where the repertoires were released. The sample metadata nearly always contained a de-identified subject ID, COVID-19 status, age in years and sex. Where HLA class I and class II types were available, the types were taken from metadata supplied by the sample provider, not from assay-based typing. The material from the prospective study consisted of cDNA or gDNA derived from T cells, B-cell-depleted T cells, or PBMCs. Deeply sampled blood TCRbeta repertoires from subjects exposed to, actively infected with, or recovered from COVID-19 were included in the dataset. The samples were drawn from the first 160 participants of the ongoing ImmuneRACE study and from 1,254 subjects provided by 6 global collaborators.

The full study reports these points: The amount of clinical and demographic metadata varied by source and participant and was provided uncurated.

Each collaborating institution followed its own protocols to collect whole blood in K2EDTA tubes. For TCRbeta analysis, collaborators shipped samples as frozen whole blood, isolated PBMCs, or DNA extracted from either of those sample types. TCRbeta CDR3 regions were amplified from genomic DNA by means of the immunoSEQ Assay, a bias-controlled multiplex PCR. The source study handled its data this way. Within the assay, amplification of reference gene primers was used to estimate how many nucleated cells each sample contained. To quantify the absolute abundance of each unique TCRbeta CDR3 rearrangement, sequence reads were collapsed and filtered. For each sample, productive Simpson clonality was calculated as the square root of Simpson's diversity index across productive rearrangements. This is the immuneACCESS table as TCRdb keeps it, with only in-frame sequences that have V and J called. A part of the clones is gone; compared with another copy, unresolved V genes explain less than half, and the rest is unexplained. V and J calls and clone size are those listed in that table; D and trimming were worked out from the DNA. The sample table holds 84,000 or so clones, of which approximately 80% were seen once. The ten largest clones take up roughly a sixth of the sample.

This chain joins TRBV19 to TRBJ2-4; 8 nucleotides in the junction match TRBD1. Material: peripheral blood. The TCR was taken from a woman older than 75 with acute or convalescent COVID-19. The DNA sequence is given as TGTGCCAGTAGTCCAGGGGGCACGTCCCGAGCCAAAAACATTCAGTACTTC. It encodes CASSPGGTSRAKNIQYF.